This TCR beta chain comes out of a study of blood T cells in healthy people across ages. Every participating donor contributed approximately 9.5 milliliters of peripheral blood through a draw. Isolation yielded PBMCs, at least 6 million per sample, in every case. Combining a sample-barcoded 5' primer with a J-beta primer mix, a second PCR ran for 7 to 11 cycles. A template-switch adaptor containing 12 random nucleotides labeled each cDNA molecule. TCRdb redid the calling of the 5' RACE reads with MiXCR, one entry per CDR3 protein. Among roughly 1.4 million distinct CDR3 sequences listed, roughly 64% were seen once. The sample comprised blood. This clonotype was sampled from a man between 18 and 35 years old in good health.

CDR3: CSVEVGSNTGELFF. The CDR3 DNA is TGCAGCGTTGAAGTCGGGTCGAACACCGGGGAGCTGTTTTTT. This chain uses TRBV29-1 with TRBJ2-2; no firm D call. Trimming pared 1 base from V and 0 bases from J, leaving 6 bases between. There are 14 residues in the CDR3. In germline, CDR1 is SQVTM, CDR2 ANQGSEA.